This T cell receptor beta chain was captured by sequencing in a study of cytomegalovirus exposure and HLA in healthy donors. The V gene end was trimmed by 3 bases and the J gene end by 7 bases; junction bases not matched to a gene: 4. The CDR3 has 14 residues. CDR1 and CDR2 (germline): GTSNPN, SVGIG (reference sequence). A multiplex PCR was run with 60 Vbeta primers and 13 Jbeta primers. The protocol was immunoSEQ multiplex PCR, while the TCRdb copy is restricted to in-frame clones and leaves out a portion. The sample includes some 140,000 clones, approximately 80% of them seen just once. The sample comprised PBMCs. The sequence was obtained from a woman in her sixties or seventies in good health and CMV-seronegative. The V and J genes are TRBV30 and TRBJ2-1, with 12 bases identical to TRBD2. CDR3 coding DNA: TGTGCCTGGAGGTTTCTAGCGGGAGGGAATGAGCAGTTCTTC. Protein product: CAWRFLAGGNEQFF. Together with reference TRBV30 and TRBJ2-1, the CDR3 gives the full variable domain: SQTIHQWPATLVQPVGSPLSLECTVEGTSNPNLYWYRQAAGRGLQLLFYSVGIGQISSEVPQNLSASRPQDRQFILSSKKLLLSDSGFYLCAWRFLAGGNEQFFGPGTRLTVL.